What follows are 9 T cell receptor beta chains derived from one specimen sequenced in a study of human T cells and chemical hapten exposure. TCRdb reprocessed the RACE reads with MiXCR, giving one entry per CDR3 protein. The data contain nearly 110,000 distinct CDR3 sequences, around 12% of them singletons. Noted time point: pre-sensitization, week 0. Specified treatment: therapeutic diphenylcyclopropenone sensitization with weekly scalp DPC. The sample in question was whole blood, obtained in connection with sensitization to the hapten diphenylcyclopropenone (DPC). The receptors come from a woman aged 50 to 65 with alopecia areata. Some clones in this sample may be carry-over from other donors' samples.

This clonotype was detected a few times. The CDR3 region is CASSRRTGDTGELFF. CDR3 sequence (DNA): TGTGCCAGCAGCAGAAGGACAGGAGACACCGGGGAGCTGTTTTTT. V is TRBV11-2 and J is TRBJ2-2; the match to TRBD1 covers 7 bases. Germline V CDR1 and CDR2: SGHAT, FQNNGV. The CDR3 is 15 amino acids. With 5 bases clipped from V and 3 bases from J, the junction kept 6 bases outside the gene matches.

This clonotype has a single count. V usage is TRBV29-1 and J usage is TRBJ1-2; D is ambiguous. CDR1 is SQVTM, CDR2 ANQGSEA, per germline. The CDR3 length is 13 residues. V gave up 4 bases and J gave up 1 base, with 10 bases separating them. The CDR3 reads CSVVENLNYGYTF. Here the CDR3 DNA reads TGCAGCGTTGTTGAAAACCTTAACTATGGCTACACCTTC.

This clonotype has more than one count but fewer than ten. The CDR3 nucleotides read TGTGCCAGCAGCTTAGACGCAGGGATCCAGCATTTT. Translated, it gives CASSLDAGIQHF. The chain links TRBV7-2 to TRBJ1-5, with a tentative D call TRBD1 (5 bases). The CDR3 has 12 residues. Between the trimmed V and J ends, which lost 1 base and 12 bases, there was a span of 10 bases. CDR1 and CDR2 (germline): SGHTA, FQGNSA.

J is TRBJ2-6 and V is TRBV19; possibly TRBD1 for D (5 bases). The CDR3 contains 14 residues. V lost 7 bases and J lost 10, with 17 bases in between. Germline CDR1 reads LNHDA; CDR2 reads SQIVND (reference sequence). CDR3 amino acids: CASKSDAGKNVLTF. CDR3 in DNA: TGTGCCAGTAAATCCGATGCAGGGAAAAACGTCCTGACTTTC.

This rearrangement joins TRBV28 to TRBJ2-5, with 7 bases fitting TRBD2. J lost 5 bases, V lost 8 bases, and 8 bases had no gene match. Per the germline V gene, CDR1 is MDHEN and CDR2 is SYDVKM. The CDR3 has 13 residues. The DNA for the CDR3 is TGTGCCAGCTTCTCCGGGAGGACGGAGACCCAGTACTTC. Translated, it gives CASFSGRTETQYF.

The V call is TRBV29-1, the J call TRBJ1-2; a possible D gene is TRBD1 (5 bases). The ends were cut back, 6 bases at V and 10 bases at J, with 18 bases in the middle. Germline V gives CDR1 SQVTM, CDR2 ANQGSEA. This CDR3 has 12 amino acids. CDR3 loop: CSVGQPQEDYTF. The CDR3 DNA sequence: TGCAGCGTAGGACAACCCCAGGAGGACTACACCTTC. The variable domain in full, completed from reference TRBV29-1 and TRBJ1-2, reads SAVISQKPSRDICQRGTSLTIQCQVDSQVTMMFWYRQQPGQSLTLIATANQGSEATYESGFVIDKFPISRPNLTFSTLTVSNMSPEDSSIYLCSVGQPQEDYTFGSGTRLTVV.

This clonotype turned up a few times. CDR3 in DNA: TGCAGTGCTCCAATCCTAGCGGGAGGCTGGAATGAGCAGTTCTTC. The encoded protein is CSAPILAGGWNEQFF. The chain has TRBV20-1 and TRBJ2-1, with TRBD2 matching over 11 bases. Germline assignment: CDR1 DFQATT and CDR2 SNEGSKA (reference sequence). V dropped 5 bases and J dropped 7; count of bases not matched to a gene: 10. This CDR3 region has 15 residues.

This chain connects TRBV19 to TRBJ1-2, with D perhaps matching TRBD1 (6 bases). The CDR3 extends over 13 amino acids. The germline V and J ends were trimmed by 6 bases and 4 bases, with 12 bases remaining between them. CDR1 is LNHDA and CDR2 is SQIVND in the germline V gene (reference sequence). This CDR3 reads CASRDTGSYGYTF. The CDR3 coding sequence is TGTGCCAGTAGGGATACAGGGAGCTATGGCTACACCTTC.

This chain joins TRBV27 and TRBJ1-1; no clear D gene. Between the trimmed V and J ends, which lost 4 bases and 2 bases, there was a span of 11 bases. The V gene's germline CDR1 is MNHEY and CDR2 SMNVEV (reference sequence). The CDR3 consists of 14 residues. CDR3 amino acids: CASSSGIQNTEAFF. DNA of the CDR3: TGTGCCAGCAGTTCCGGTATACAAAACACTGAAGCTTTCTTT.